This note documents a single TCR beta chain sequence. This sample is part of a study of blood T cell repertoires in COVID-19. As for the study in general: PBMCs, B-cell-depleted T cells, or T cells provided the cDNA or gDNA that made up the material.

Original processing notes: Nucleated cell counts were estimated from reference gene primer amplification. The assay was immunoSEQ multiplex PCR, and TCRdb's table has in-frame clones only and misses some. Clone size and V and J calls were adopted from that table, with D and trimming inferred from the DNA. This table has around 180,000 clones, roughly nine tenths appearing once. The source is a man in his sixties with acute or convalescent COVID-19. The specimen sequenced was peripheral blood.

CDR3 sequence reads: CASSFNRGGGETQYF. The CDR3 DNA sequence: TGTGCCAGCAGCTTTAACCGGGGGGGCGGAGAGACCCAGTACTTC. This chain uses TRBV11-1 with TRBJ2-5; TRBD2 aligns across 8 bases. The CDR3 consists of 15 residues. Germline V CDR1 and CDR2: SGHAT, FQDESV (reference sequence). V was clipped by 3 bases and J by 4 bases; unmatched bases: 7.